This entry lists 22 T cell receptor beta chains sequenced from one sample in a study of CD8+CD57+ T cells in acquired aplastic anemia. Profiling of TCR beta VDJ combinations and CDR3 sequences used genomic DNA as template. TCRdb redid the calling of the reads with MiXCR, one entry per CDR3 protein. This table has some 180,000 distinct CDR3 sequences, approximately 48% appearing once. Patients sequenced had flow cytometry evidence of CD8+CD57+ cell expansion. The sequenced material came from sorted CD4+, CD8+, or CD8+CD57+ T cells (not recorded which) from PBMCs. The source is a human donor with aplastic anemia.

This clonotype was seen repeatedly, ten times or more. This rearrangement joins TRBV7-9 to TRBJ2-1; D not certain. CDR3 length: 14 residues. CDR1 SEHNR and CDR2 FQNEAQ come from the germline V gene (reference sequence). The V end lost 5 bases, the J end lost 0 bases, and 8 bases lay between the germline ends. CDR3 nucleotide sequence: TGTGCCAGCAGCGTGACAAGCTCCTACAATGAGCAGTTCTTC. Translated, it gives CASSVTSSYNEQFF.

V usage is TRBV6-5 and J usage is TRBJ1-3; D uncertain. This CDR3 has 14 residues. The germline V and J ends were trimmed by 10 bases and 0 bases, with 13 bases remaining between them. Germline V gives CDR1 MNHEY, CDR2 SVGAGI. CDR3 sequence: CATQRGNSGNTIYF. CDR3 DNA: TGTGCCACACAACGGGGTAACTCTGGAAACACCATATATTTT.

This clonotype appeared many times. The chain couples TRBV4-1 to TRBJ2-5, with 9 bases identical to TRBD1. The CDR3 sequence is 17 residues long. Germline lookup yields CDR1 MGHRA and CDR2 YSYEKL. With V trimmed by 0 bases and J by 5 bases, 10 bases remained unmatched. The CDR3 spells CASSQDSGQGIGETQYF. CDR3 DNA: TGCGCCAGCAGCCAAGATAGTGGACAGGGGATCGGTGAGACCCAGTACTTC.

The V and J genes are TRBV10-3 and TRBJ1-5; possible D gene TRBD1, 5 bases. The germline gives CDR1 ENHRY, CDR2 SYGVKD. V was pared by 7 bases and J by 9 bases, with 19 bases between. The CDR3 loop spans 14 amino acids. The CDR3 nucleotides read TGTGCCATCACCGCGGGGGATTGGGTAATGCCCCAGCATTTT. This codes for CAITAGDWVMPQHF.

In this sample, this clonotype turned up many times. The J gene is TRBJ2-6, the V gene TRBV20-1; D perhaps matches TRBD2 (6 bases). V lost 3 bases and J lost 4, with 10 bases in between. This CDR3 comprises 14 residues. Per the germline V gene, CDR1 is DFQATT and CDR2 is SNEGSKA (reference sequence). The CDR3 region has the DNA TGCAGTGCTAGTCCCGGGAGAGGGGCCAACGTCCTGACTTTC. This gives the protein CSASPGRGANVLTF.

Details on this clonotype: Germline is not matched at one junction end, which may reflect a read error. V usage is TRBV15 and J usage is TRBJ2-3; TRBD2 is a possible D gene (5 bases). Germline CDR1 and CDR2: LNHNV and YYDKDF (reference sequence). The CDR3 has 13 amino acids. CDR3 nucleotides: TGTGCCAGCAGCTTACCAGGACTGAATACGCAGTATTTT. It yields the protein CASSLPGLNTQYF.

The genes are TRBV24-1 and TRBJ2-1; 8 bases line up with TRBD2. Germline V gene sequence: CDR1 KGHDR, CDR2 SFDVKD. V shed 7 bases and J 9 bases; nucleotides not matched to a gene: 10. There are 14 residues in the CDR3. The CDR3 loop reads CATSVSGSSIEQFF. CDR3 nucleotides: TGTGCCACCAGCGTCAGCGGGAGTTCCATTGAGCAGTTCTTC.

The chain couples TRBV5-4 to TRBJ1-3; the D gene is possibly TRBD1 (5 bases). Trimming pared 0 bases from V and 2 bases from J, leaving 9 bases between. Per the germline V gene, CDR1 is SGHNT and CDR2 is YYREEE (reference sequence). CDR3 length: 15 amino acids. Here the CDR3 reads CASSLDRRAGNTIYF. In DNA, the CDR3 is TGTGCCAGCAGCTTGGACAGGCGGGCTGGAAACACCATATATTTT.

This clonotype was counted many times. This sequence joins TRBV15 and TRBJ2-4, with 10 bases matching TRBD1. Germline V gene sequence: CDR1 LNHNV, CDR2 YYDKDF (reference sequence). V gave up 3 bases and J gave up 9 bases; unmatched junction bases: 5. CDR3 size: 14 residues. The CDR3 DNA is TGTGCCACCAGCAGCGACAGGGGGCCTAGCATTCAGTACTTC. Translating gives CATSSDRGPSIQYF.

The V and J genes are TRBV5-5 and TRBJ1-1; D not resolved. This CDR3 spans 13 amino acids. V was shortened by 4 bases and J by 5 bases, with 12 bases between the two germline ends. Germline values: CDR1 SGHKS, CDR2 YYEKEE (reference sequence). The CDR3 bases are TGTGCCAGCAGCCCATACAAGGCAACTGAAGCTTTCTTT. Protein sequence: CASSPYKATEAFF.

Only one count was recorded for this clonotype. The gene calls are TRBV11-1 and TRBJ2-5; 7 nucleotides match TRBD2. The CDR3 extends over 15 amino acids. V lost 4 bases and J lost 2; bases outside the gene matches: 7. CDR1 and CDR2 (germline): SGHAT, FQDESV (reference sequence). The CDR3 spells CASSYRLATQETQYF. For the CDR3, the DNA is TGTGCCAGCAGCTACAGACTAGCTACGCAAGAGACCCAGTACTTC.

This clonotype has a single count. The chain has TRBV2 and TRBJ2-7; 9 nucleotides agree with TRBD1. With V trimmed by 6 bases and J by 5 bases, 8 bases remained unmatched. The CDR3 spans 14 residues. Germline CDR1 is SNHLY and CDR2 is FYNNEI. The CDR3 DNA sequence: TGTGCCAGCAGAGCCCCGGGACAGGGTAACGAGCAGTACTTC. Protein: CASRAPGQGNEQYF.

This clonotype was counted many times. This chain uses TRBV19 with TRBJ2-2, with 8 nucleotides matching TRBD1. Germline assignment: CDR1 LNHDA and CDR2 SQIVND (reference sequence). CDR3 length: 16 residues. V trimming: 5 bases; J trimming: 5 bases; junction bases outside the gene matches: 10. The CDR3 DNA follows: TGTGCCAGTAGTGGAATGACAGGGGTTGTAACCGGGGAGCTGTTTTTT. Protein sequence: CASSGMTGVVTGELFF.

The rearrangement joins TRBV29-1 to TRBJ1-1; D gene unclear. The CDR3 contains 10 residues. With 7 bases removed from V and 8 bases from J, the gap between germline ends came to 11 bases. The germline gives CDR1 SQVTM, CDR2 ANQGSEA. The CDR3: CSADGPEAFF. CDR3 DNA: TGCAGCGCGGACGGGCCCGAAGCTTTCTTT.

The J gene is TRBJ2-7, the V gene TRBV6-5; no reliable D call. CDR1 and CDR2 (germline): MNHEY, SVGAGI. This CDR3 contains 14 residues. The V end was cut by 1 base, the J end by 2 bases, with 9 bases between. The CDR3 region is CASSYFPGTYEQYF. In DNA form, the CDR3 reads TGTGCCAGCAGTTACTTCCCTGGCACCTACGAGCAGTACTTC.

This clonotype was seen repeatedly, ten times or more. The gene calls are TRBV10-3 and TRBJ1-5; D gene ambiguous. V was clipped by 2 bases and J by 5 bases, with 13 bases between them. This CDR3 has 15 residues. The germline CDR1 and CDR2 sequences are ENHRY and SYGVKD. The DNA for the CDR3 is TGTGCCATCAGTGAGGGGCCGACTAGGGATCAGCCCCAGCATTTT. Translating it yields CAISEGPTRDQPQHF.

This clonotype was recorded at least ten times. The rearrangement joins TRBV20-1 to TRBJ2-1, with unresolved D. The ends were cut back, 1 base at V and 6 bases at J, with 19 bases in the middle. The length of the CDR3 is 16 residues. Per the germline V gene, CDR1 is DFQATT and CDR2 is SNEGSKA (reference sequence). CDR3 sequence (DNA): TGCAGTGCTAGAGTTGGCTCAATAAACATCCCCAATGAGCAGTTCTTC. Translated, it gives CSARVGSINIPNEQFF.

The CDR3 is CAGTGTSQPLGYTF. In nucleotides, the CDR3 is TGTGCCGGCACCGGGACATCCCAGCCTTTAGGCTACACCTTC. The J gene is TRBJ1-2, the V gene TRBV2, with D perhaps TRBD1 (6 bases). Trimming removed 11 bases from V and 8 bases from J, with 24 bases in between. Per germline, CDR1 SNHLY and CDR2 FYNNEI. CDR3 size: 14 residues. The full variable domain, rest sourced from reference TRBV2 and TRBJ1-2, is EPEVTQTPSHQVTQMGQEVILRCVPISNHLYFYWYRQILGQKVEFLVSFYNNEISEKSEIFDDQFSVERPDGSNFTLKIRSTKLEDSAMYFCAGTGTSQPLGYTFGSGTRLTVV.

The rearrangement joins TRBV20-1 to TRBJ2-1; 7 positions agree with TRBD2. The CDR3 is 11 amino acids. V was pared by 6 bases and J by 10 bases, with 6 bases of the junction left unmatched. The V gene's germline CDR1 is DFQATT and CDR2 SNEGSKA (reference sequence). The CDR3 protein is CSASMRGEQFF. CDR3 coding DNA: TGCAGTGCGAGTATGCGGGGGGAGCAGTTCTTC.

The rearrangement links TRBV20-1 to TRBJ2-3; TRBD2 aligns across 8 bases. The CDR3 spans 16 residues. The germline gives CDR1 DFQATT, CDR2 SNEGSKA (reference sequence). V lost 0 bases, J lost 2 bases, and 7 bases stayed unmatched. CDR3 sequence (DNA): TGCAGTGCTAGAGATTTCGCGGGGGGCACCACAGATACGCAGTATTTT. Protein: CSARDFAGGTTDTQYF.

Ten or more counts support this clonotype. The rearrangement uses TRBV6-1 and TRBJ1-2; 8 bases map to TRBD1. Germline lookup yields CDR1 MNHNS and CDR2 SASEGT. The V and J ends lost 7 bases and 6 bases, in that order; junction bases with no gene match: 7. The CDR3 has 13 amino acids. CDR3 sequence reads: CASKRDRLDGYTF. CDR3 DNA sequence: TGTGCCAGCAAAAGGGACAGGCTGGATGGCTACACCTTC.

The gene calls are TRBV12-3 or TRBV12-4 and TRBJ2-5; perhaps TRBD2 as D (6 bases). This CDR3 has 13 residues. Between the trimmed V and J ends, which lost 7 bases and 1 base, there was a span of 10 bases. The CDR3 protein is CASKLAPQETQYF. The CDR3 region has the DNA TGTGCCAGCAAGCTAGCGCCCCAAGAGACCCAGTACTTC.